The sequence of this T cell receptor (beta chain) was determined in a study of shared clonotypes between healthy human individuals. Clones were sequenced by immunoSEQ multiplex PCR, and TCRdb holds only the in-frame ones, with some missing. The table lists around 1.1 million clones, roughly 77% of them singletons. CDR3 length: 13 amino acids. Germline V CDR1 and CDR2: SEHNR, FQNEAQ (reference sequence). Trimming pared 3 bases from V and 6 bases from J, leaving 10 bases between. Specimen: memory CD4+ T cells from PBMCs. The subset was: CD45RA-negative fraction. This TCR was recovered from a man aged 18 to 29 in good health. Some clones in this sample may be carry-over from other donors' samples. The chain employs TRBV7-9 and TRBJ2-3; the D gene is possibly TRBD2 (6 bases). The DNA for the CDR3 is TGTGCCAGCAGCTTCGGACGGGGGGATACGCAGTATTTT. Residues: CASSFGRGDTQYF.